This T cell receptor (beta chain) was retrieved from a study of T cells after yellow fever vaccination. General study results and limits: Compared with primary, the secondary response was weaker and peaked at day 5, not 15.

V lost 4 bases and J lost 7; bases outside the gene matches: 5. Germline CDR1 MNHNS, CDR2 SASEGT. The CDR3 is 15 residues long. Remarks on this clonotype: Its antigen is not known.

Making TCR cDNA involved 5'RACE template switching, which added UMIs and a universal primer site. TCRdb called the 5' RACE reads again in MiXCR, with one record for every CDR3 protein. The sample records 450,000 to 550,000 distinct CDR3 sequences, less than 25% being singletons. The sample here was PBMCs, taken roughly 20 days after the first yellow fever vaccination. The source is a man aged 18 to 35 who received the YFV17D yellow fever vaccine. This chain links TRBV6-1 with TRBJ2-2; TRBD1 matches 11 bases. The CDR3 DNA sequence: TGTGCCAGCAGTGGACCGGGACAGGGGGTCGGGGAGCTGTTTTTT. Encoded protein: CASSGPGQGVGELFF.